This T cell receptor (beta chain) was observed in a study of monozygotic twins with inflammatory bowel disease. Study-wide points: Resolution of different T cell subtypes was not achieved. Especially with disease activity, IBD patients had fewer clonotypes in common with others than healthy twins did.

CDR1 and CDR2 (germline): MNHNY, SVGAGI (reference sequence). The CDR3 length is 14 residues. Reprocessing the 5' RACE reads, TCRdb reports a single entry for every CDR3 protein and omits DNA. The listing records 330,000 or so distinct CDR3 sequences. To note about this clonotype: No antigen is known for it.

The receptor was isolated from a human donor with ulcerative colitis or Crohn's disease, or a healthy co-twin of an affected twin (not recorded which). The chain joins TRBV6-6 to TRBJ2-7; TCRdb gives TRBD1 as the D gene, but with no DNA this cannot be confirmed. Sequences were obtained from blood. CDR3 amino acids: CASSYGDRAYEQYF.